Sequencing of this TCR beta chain was carried out in a study of T cells in localized non-small cell lung cancer. Findings and limits, study-wide: Because only a single region of the tumor was sequenced, heterogeneity remains possible. Median detection of top 100 tumor clones in adjacent lung was 55 to 60 clones. Of the tissues analyzed, uninvolved adjacent lung showed maximal T cell clonality, greater than tumor. A higher density of T cells in blood coincided with extended overall survival.

The V end was cut by 5 bases, the J end by 7 bases, with 9 bases between. This CDR3 is built from 12 residues. The V gene's germline CDR1 is SNHLY and CDR2 FYNNEI. TCRdb keeps only in-frame clones here, not all; method: immunoSEQ multiplex PCR. The sample includes 25,000 to 35,000 clones, 80% of them seen just once. Notes on this clone: No antigen is known for it.

The specimen was peripheral blood, collected before any cancer treatment. The chain combines TRBV2 with TRBJ1-5; D gene unclear. This receptor was taken from a male donor older than 55 with stage III squamous cell lung carcinoma. The chain's CDR3 is CASSRSQQPQHF. The CDR3 coding sequence is TGTGCCAGCAGTAGGAGTCAGCAGCCCCAGCATTTT.